This TCR beta chain emerged from a study of OX40 agonist ivuxolimab in advanced cancers. Patients with a history of autoimmune disease or on systemic immunosuppression were excluded. This CDR3 comprises 14 residues. The V end lost 3 bases, the J end lost 4 bases, and 9 bases lay between the germline ends. Germline V CDR1 and CDR2: SGHNT, YENEEA. Clones were sequenced by immunoSEQ multiplex PCR, and TCRdb holds only the in-frame ones, with some missing. The sample has about 60,000 clones, about 89% seen once. The J gene is TRBJ2-2, the V gene TRBV11-3; D is uncertain. The specimen was CD4+ or CD8+ T cells sorted from blood, collected in a trial of the OX40 agonist ivuxolimab. The sequence came from an adult with an advanced solid tumor such as melanoma, head and neck, liver or kidney cancer. CDR3 sequence: CASSFRYGTGELFF. CDR3 nucleotide sequence: TGTGCCAGCAGCTTCCGATATGGCACCGGGGAGCTGTTTTTT. Full variable domain (outside the CDR3, taken from reference TRBV11-3 and TRBJ2-2): EAGVVQSPRYKIIEKKQPVAFWCNPISGHNTLYWYLQNLGQGPELLIRYENEEAVDDSQLPKDRFSAERLKGVDSTLKIQPAELGDSAVYLCASSFRYGTGELFFGEGSRLTVL.